These 2 T cell receptor beta chains share one sample of origin, sequenced in a study of T cell repertoires in cytomegalovirus infection. TCRdb re-called the reads through MiXCR, storing one row per CDR3 protein. The sample yields around 320,000 distinct CDR3 sequences, 9.5% seen once. Material for sequencing was PBMCs. These receptors originate from a human donor in good health (CMV status not recorded). Some clones in this sample may be carry-over from other donors' samples.

The chain joins TRBV5-1 to TRBJ2-1, with unresolved D. V dropped 2 bases and J dropped 10 bases, with 7 bases sitting between them. From germline, CDR1 is SGHRS and CDR2 YFSETQ. The CDR3 runs 11 residues. CDR3 region: CASSLTREQFF. The CDR3, as DNA: TGCGCCAGCAGCTTAACCAGAGAGCAGTTCTTC.

There are many counts of this clonotype. V gene TRBV7-9 combines with J gene TRBJ2-5, with 8 nucleotides matching TRBD2. Germline CDR1 and CDR2: SEHNR and FQNEAQ (reference sequence). With V trimmed by 5 bases and J by 4 bases, 9 bases remained unmatched. This CDR3 is 15 amino acids long. This CDR3 reads CASSLLLAGGETQYF. The CDR3 nucleotides are TGTGCCAGCAGCCTCCTCTTGGCGGGAGGAGAGACCCAGTACTTC.